The T cell receptor beta chain under discussion was sequenced for a study of beta chain features in type 1 diabetes (dated by TCRdb to the late 2010s). Study-level background: Mean age, gender distribution, total cell number and subset yield did not differ between patients and healthy donors. The study compared TCRB repertoires of sorted circulating CD4+ T cell subsets between recently diagnosed type 1 diabetes patients and matched healthy donors. Regulatory and stem cell-like memory subsets were obtained from only 8 patients and about 8 healthy donors, while naive and central memory subsets were obtained from all 30 or so donors. A total of about 100 million sorted cells were examined across all samples, and RNA yield correlated strongly with the number of cells per subset.

All of the isolated RNA was reverse transcribed with the High Capacity cDNA Reverse Transcription Kit, so expressed TCRB transcripts were sequenced. Deep immunoSEQ sequencing was applied to naive, central memory and regulatory T cell samples, giving an average of roughly 3.5 million total reads per sample. Sorted cells were lysed in RLT buffer and RNA was extracted with DNase-treated RNeasy Micro or Mini kits, depending on cell number. To prevent cross-contamination, each cell subset was processed individually, whereas patient and healthy donor samples were processed jointly. The immunoSEQ multiplex PCR was used to amplify TCRB sequences from cDNA, yielding 87-bp fragments that span the CDR3 region. Sequencing of the amplicons was performed on the Illumina HiSeq platform. Turning to the authors' computational methods: PCR bias was computationally corrected using synthetic template baselines, reads within Hamming distance 2 were collapsed, and singletons that could not be merged were discarded. Reads were aligned against IMGT so that V, D and J genes, CDR3 length and insertions or deletions at six rearrangement sites could be assigned. Clonotype counts were normalized to sorted cell number within each subset before computing true diversity and Gini coefficients with the tcR R package. The overlap coefficient, calculated on TCRB nucleotide sequences, was used to measure repertoire sharing. TCRdb took this table from immuneACCESS and kept in-frame rearrangements with V and J called. Such tables lack part of the clones; where checked against another copy, unresolved V genes explain under half of the gap, and the rest is unexplained. V and J calls and clone size come straight from that table; D and trimming were deduced from the DNA. In this sample the table shows about 150,000 clones, about 9.4% of which occur a single time. Roughly 0.45% of the sample goes to the ten largest clones.

This clone was seen only a few times. The target of this receptor is not known. No base-level quality is on record; no much larger clone is a single base apart. The CDR3 numbers 16 residues from cysteine through phenylalanine. CDR3 DNA is the only sequence kept; it has 48 bases, read in frame from the first base. From the germline V gene, CDR1 is SGHDT and CDR2 is YYEEEE. Between the V and J ends, shortened by 3 bases and 0 bases respectively, the junction contains 13 bases. Each donor gave one peripheral blood draw, averaging about 100 mL, which was collected into heparinised tubes. Using a panel that included CD45RO, CCR7, CD25, CD127, CD95 and CD27, naive, central memory, regulatory and stem cell-like memory CD4+ T cells were sorted on a BD FACSAria II. Purity was above 98% for every sorted population. PBMCs were isolated immediately by Lymphoprep density gradient centrifugation and stained directly without culture. So that batch effects would be minimized, each experiment stained and sorted samples in pairs, pairing one healthy donor with one patient.

What the work shows at the level of the full study, not this receptor alone: Because cDNA rather than genomic DNA was sequenced, highly expressing activated cells could have been over-represented, although no difference in activation and CD3 levels was found between groups. Shorter templates might have been favored by PCR, but patient and control samples were amplified and corrected together, so both groups would have been affected equally by any skew. Type 1 diabetes patients showed a moderate but significant shortening of TCRB CDR3 length in all four CD4+ subsets. At VDJ recombination sites, patients with type 1 diabetes made fewer insertions and deleted more nucleotides, a pattern implying thymic rearrangement abnormalities. Because small numbers of individuals were included in the HLA sub-analyses, any influence of HLA type on TCRB rearrangement was left unresolved. The naive, central memory and regulatory TCRB repertoires appeared to resemble one another more closely among patients than among healthy donors.

The chain is encoded by TRBV5-6 joined to TRBJ1-3; the D gene is possibly TRBD1, with 5 bases matching. This TCR derives from a man in his thirties or forties with type 1 diabetes. Sequencing was performed on central memory CD4+ T cells from blood. CDR3 sequence: CASSSGGLSSGNTIYF. Here is the DNA: TGTGCCAGCAGCTCGGGGGGTCTAAGCTCTGGAAACACCATATATTTT.